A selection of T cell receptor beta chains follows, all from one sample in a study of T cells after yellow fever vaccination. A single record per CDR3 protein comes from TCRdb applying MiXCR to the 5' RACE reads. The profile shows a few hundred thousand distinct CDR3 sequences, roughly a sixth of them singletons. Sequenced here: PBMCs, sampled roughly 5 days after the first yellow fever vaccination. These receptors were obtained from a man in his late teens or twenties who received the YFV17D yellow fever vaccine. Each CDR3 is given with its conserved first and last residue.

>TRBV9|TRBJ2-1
CASSVPSNTDEQFF
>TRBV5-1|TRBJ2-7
CASSLESSYEQYF
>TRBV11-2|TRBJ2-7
CASSVRVYEQYF
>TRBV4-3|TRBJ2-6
CASSQDVLGQFSGANVLTF
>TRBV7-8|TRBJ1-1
CASSLTDLNTEAFF
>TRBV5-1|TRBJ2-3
CASSQGLDRLADTQYF
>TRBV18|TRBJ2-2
CASYPMAAGELFF
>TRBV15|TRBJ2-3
CATSRNRGTSGGAVTQYF
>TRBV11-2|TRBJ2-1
CASRMSGGQESSYNEQFF
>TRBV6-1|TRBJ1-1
CASSPGQGVGSGFF
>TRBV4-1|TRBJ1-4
CASSQDGRTTNEKLFF
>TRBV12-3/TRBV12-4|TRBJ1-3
CASSWTAGNTIYF
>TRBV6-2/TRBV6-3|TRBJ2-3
CASSYLAGGPLRTDTQYF
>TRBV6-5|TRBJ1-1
CASSYSSAMSLGAFF
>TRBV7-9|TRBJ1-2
CASSTRTGSNYGYTF
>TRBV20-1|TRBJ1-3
CSARKSEENTIYF
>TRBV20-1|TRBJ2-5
CSARGIGRQETQYF
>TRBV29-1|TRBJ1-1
CSVKSTEAFF
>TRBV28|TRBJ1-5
CASRGPNGSNQPQHF
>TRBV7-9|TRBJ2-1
CASSLKGERGFDEQFF
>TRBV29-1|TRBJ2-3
CSGSGGASDTQYF
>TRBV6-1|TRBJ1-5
CASSGQQGRNQPQHF
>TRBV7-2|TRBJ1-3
CASTPGSEGNTIYF
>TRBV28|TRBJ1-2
CATIFSNGYTF
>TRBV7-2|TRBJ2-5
CASSWMAGLGGETQYF
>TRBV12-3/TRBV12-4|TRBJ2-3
CASRQHGDPDTQYF
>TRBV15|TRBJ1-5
CATTTGINQPQHF
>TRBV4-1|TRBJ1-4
CASSHRQGHEKLFF
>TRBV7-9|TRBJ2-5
CASSLNIPRETQYF
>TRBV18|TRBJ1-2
CASSWSSLQSLYDGYTF
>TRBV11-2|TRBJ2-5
CASSLLAGGPQETQYF
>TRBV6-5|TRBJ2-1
CASRTQANEQFF
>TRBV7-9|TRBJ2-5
CASSPPGFRETQYF
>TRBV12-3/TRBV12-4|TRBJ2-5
CASSRQEGGTQYF